The 2 T cell receptor beta chains in this list originate from one sample, sequenced in a study of cytomegalovirus exposure and HLA in healthy donors. Researchers ran the PCR with 60 Vbeta and 13 Jbeta primers. Clones were sequenced by immunoSEQ multiplex PCR, and TCRdb holds only the in-frame ones, with some missing. Seen here are approximately 100,000 clones, 69% observed once, and the top ten hold about 5%. The sample consisted of PBMCs. Receptors originate from a woman between 70 and 85 years old in good health and CMV-seropositive.

The rearrangement joins TRBV18 to TRBJ1-6; D uncertain. V was clipped by 2 bases and J by 7 bases, with 12 bases between them. Germline lookup yields CDR1 KGHSH and CDR2 LQKENI. The CDR3 sequence is 15 residues long. CDR3 DNA: TGTGCCAGCTCACCAGCAGGCCTACCCAATTCACCCCTCCACTTT. This encodes CASSPAGLPNSPLHF. The entire variable domain, with the rest obtained from reference TRBV18 and TRBJ1-6, is as follows: NAGVMQNPRHLVRRRGQEARLRCSPMKGHSHVYWYRQLPEEGLKFMVYLQKENIIDESGMPKERFSAEFPKEGPSILRIQQVVRGDSAAYFCASSPAGLPNSPLHFGNGTRLTVT.

The CDR3 DNA follows: TGTGCCAGCAGTGAAGGTTTAGTACAGGGGACTTTCGGCTACACCTTC. It specifies CASSEGLVQGTFGYTF. V and J are TRBV6-1 and TRBJ1-2; 7 bases are a match to TRBD1. CDR3 length: 16 amino acids. CDR1 and CDR2 from the germline V gene are MNHNS and SASEGT. Trimming at V came to 1 base and at J to 8 bases, leaving 13 bases not matched to a gene.